The clone carrying this T cell receptor (beta chain) was seen a handful of times. The antigen remains undetermined. The data derive from a study of vaccination effects on CD4 cells after COVID-19. Findings and caveats of the study: Late in the post-vaccination period, infection-induced and vaccine-induced clones underwent marked clonal contraction.

Following culture for about ten days, CD4+ T cells were isolated. Neither prior SARS-CoV-2 infection nor positive nucleocapsid antibodies were present in the vaccine recipients. Half of the medium was exchanged for IL-2 medium on both days 3 and 7. This table comes from immunoSEQ multiplex PCR, and its TCRdb copy is limited to in-frame clones, with some not included. The sample has 25,000 to 35,000 clones; approximately 70% are singletons. V was pared by 1 base and J by 5 bases, with 4 bases of the junction left unmatched. The CDR3 extends over 16 amino acids. CDR1 SGHVS and CDR2 FQNEAQ come from the germline V gene.

The sequences come from CD4+ T cells from PBMCs cultured without peptide, collected before COVID-19 vaccination. V gene TRBV7-8 combines with J gene TRBJ2-5; 13 bases agree with TRBD2. The receptor was derived from a human donor who received a COVID-19 vaccine. CDR3 sequence (DNA): TGTGCCAGCAGCTTAGGGACTAGCGGGAGCTCTGAGACCCAGTACTTC. Its translation: CASSLGTSGSSETQYF.